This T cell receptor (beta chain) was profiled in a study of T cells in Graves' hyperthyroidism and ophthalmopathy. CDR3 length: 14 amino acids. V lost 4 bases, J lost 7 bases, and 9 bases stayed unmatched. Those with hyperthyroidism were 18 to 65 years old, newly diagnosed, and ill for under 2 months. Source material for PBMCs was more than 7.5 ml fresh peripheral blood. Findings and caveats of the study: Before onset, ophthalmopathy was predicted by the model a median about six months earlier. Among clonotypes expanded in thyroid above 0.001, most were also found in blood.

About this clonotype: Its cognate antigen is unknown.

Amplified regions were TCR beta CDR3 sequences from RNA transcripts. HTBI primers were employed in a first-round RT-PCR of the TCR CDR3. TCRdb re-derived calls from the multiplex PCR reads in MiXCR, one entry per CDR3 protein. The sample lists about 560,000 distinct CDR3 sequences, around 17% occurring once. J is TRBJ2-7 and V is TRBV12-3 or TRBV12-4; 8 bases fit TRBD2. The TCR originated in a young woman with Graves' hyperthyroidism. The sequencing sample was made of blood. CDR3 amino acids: CASSSQGLVSEQYF. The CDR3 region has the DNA TGTGCCAGCAGTTCCCAGGGACTAGTATCGGAGCAGTACTTC.